This TCR beta chain was recovered during a study of shared clonotypes between healthy human individuals. Profiling relied on immunoSEQ multiplex PCR, and the TCRdb table lists in-frame clones only, not all of them. The repertoire has fewer than 700,000 clones, roughly four fifths of them found once; the top ten carry about 12%. Germline loops: CDR1 LNHDA, CDR2 SQIVND (reference sequence). This CDR3 contains 15 residues. V was pared by 0 bases and J by 5 bases, with 11 bases between. This clone has only a few counts. The sequencing input was PBMCs. This sequence originates from a woman in her thirties or forties in good health. Some clones in this sample may be carry-over from other donors' samples. The chain carries TRBV19 and TRBJ2-1; D gene uncertain. In DNA, the CDR3 is TGTGCCAGTAGTATAGATCGTCAACTTCACAATGAGCAGTTCTTC. Encoded protein: CASSIDRQLHNEQFF.